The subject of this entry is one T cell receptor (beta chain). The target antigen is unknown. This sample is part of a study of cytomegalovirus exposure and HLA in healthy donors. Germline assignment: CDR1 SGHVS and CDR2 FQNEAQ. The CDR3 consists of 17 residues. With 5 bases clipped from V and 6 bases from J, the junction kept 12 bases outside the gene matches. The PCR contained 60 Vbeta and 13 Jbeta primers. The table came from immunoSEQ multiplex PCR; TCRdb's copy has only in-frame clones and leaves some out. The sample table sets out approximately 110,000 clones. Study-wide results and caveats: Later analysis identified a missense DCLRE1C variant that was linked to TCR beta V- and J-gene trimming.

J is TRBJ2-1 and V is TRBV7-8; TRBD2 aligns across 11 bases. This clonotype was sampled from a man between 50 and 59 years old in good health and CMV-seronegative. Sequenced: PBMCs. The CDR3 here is CASSPPRLAGGGNEQFF. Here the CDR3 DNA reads TGTGCCAGCAGCCCCCCCCGGTTAGCGGGAGGGGGCAATGAGCAGTTCTTC.